This passage covers 11 T cell receptor beta chains from one sample sequenced in a study of T cells in Graves' hyperthyroidism and ophthalmopathy. Regions amplified from RNA transcripts were the TCR beta CDR3 regions. First-round RT-PCR of the TCR CDR3 relied on the HTBI primer set. TCRdb reprocessed the multiplex PCR reads with MiXCR, giving one entry per CDR3 protein. The table lists hundreds of thousands of distinct CDR3 sequences, roughly a quarter of them singletons. Source material: blood. The origin of the receptors is a woman in her twenties or thirties with Graves' ophthalmopathy.

This chain joins TRBV12-3 or TRBV12-4 and TRBJ2-5; perhaps TRBD2 as D (5 bases). V lost 6 bases and J 0 bases, leaving 8 bases between the germline ends. This CDR3 contains 13 residues. CDR3 bases: TGTGCCAGCAGCCCGGACTACCAAGAGACCCAGTACTTC. Its translation is CASSPDYQETQYF.

This clonotype was recorded many times. The rearrangement uses TRBV5-1 and TRBJ2-7; TRBD1 agrees at 9 bases. With 3 bases clipped from V and 5 bases from J, the junction kept 3 bases outside the gene matches. The CDR3 spans 13 residues. CDR1 and CDR2 from the germline V gene are SGHRS and YFSETQ. The CDR3 nucleotides are TGCGCCAGCAGCTGGGACAGGGTCCACGAGCAGTACTTC. Translating it yields CASSWDRVHEQYF.

This clonotype has ten or more counts. The V call is TRBV18, the J call TRBJ1-5, with 7 bases fitting TRBD1. The CDR3 is made up of 16 amino acids. The V gene's germline CDR1 is KGHSH and CDR2 LQKENI. J was trimmed by 8 bases and V by 4 bases; bases with no gene match: 14. The CDR3 region has the DNA TGTGCCAGCTCACTGTCTCGACAGGGAGCAAATGAGCCCCAGCATTTT. Encoded protein: CASSLSRQGANEPQHF.

V usage is TRBV12-3 or TRBV12-4 and J usage is TRBJ1-5; D is possibly TRBD1 (5 bases). The CDR3 covers 13 residues. Trimming pared 7 bases from V and 6 bases from J, leaving 13 bases between. The CDR3 region is CASTTGGFQPQHF. The CDR3 DNA reads as TGTGCCAGCACCACGGGGGGGTTTCAGCCCCAGCATTTT.

This sequence joins TRBV28 and TRBJ2-7, with 8 positions matching TRBD1. V shed 11 bases, J shed 6 bases, and the junction held 9 bases outside the gene matches. Germline CDR1 reads MDHEN; CDR2 reads SYDVKM. CDR3 length equals 12 residues. Written as DNA, the CDR3 is TGTGCCTGCCGGACAGGGTTCTCCGAGCAGTACTTC. This codes for CACRTGFSEQYF. Filled out from reference TRBV28 and TRBJ2-7, the complete variable domain reads DVKVTQSSRYLVKRTGEKVFLECVQDMDHENMFWYRQDPGLGLRLIYFSYDVKMKEKGDIPEGYSVSREKKERFSLILESASTNQTSMYLCACRTGFSEQYFGPGTRLTVT.

This clonotype was picked up many times. The V call is TRBV6-2 or TRBV6-3, the J call TRBJ1-2; tentative D call: TRBD1 (6 bases). From germline, CDR1 is MNHEY and CDR2 SVGEGT. The CDR3 covers 13 residues. Trimming shortened V by 4 bases and J by 4 bases, and 10 bases separated the two germline ends. The CDR3 is CASSSGQSYGYTF. In DNA form, the CDR3 reads TGTGCCAGCAGTTCCGGACAGTCCTATGGCTACACCTTC.

The sample holds many counts of this clonotype. The gene calls are TRBV30 and TRBJ2-2; D not certain. The CDR3 covers 13 residues. The germline V gene encodes CDR1 GTSNPN and CDR2 SVGIG (reference sequence). The V end lost 4 bases, the J end lost 7 bases, and 13 bases lay between the germline ends. CDR3 coding DNA: TGTGCCTGGAAGATGCCCGTCAGCGGGGAGCTGTTTTTT. Protein product: CAWKMPVSGELFF.

This clonotype was counted ten times or more. The V gene is TRBV19, the J gene TRBJ1-5; 8 nucleotides match TRBD1. This CDR3 is built from 13 residues. The V segment lost 6 bases and the J segment 5 bases; nucleotides outside the gene matches: 3. Germline V gives CDR1 LNHDA, CDR2 SQIVND (reference sequence). CDR3: CASRDRGDQPQHF. The CDR3 DNA sequence: TGTGCCAGTAGAGACAGGGGCGATCAGCCCCAGCATTTT.

In its sample, this clonotype was seen many times. This sequence joins TRBV20-1 and TRBJ2-2; tentative D call: TRBD2 (7 bases). Germline V lookup: CDR1 DFQATT, CDR2 SNEGSKA (reference sequence). CDR3 length equals 15 residues. V lost 5 bases, J lost 7 bases, and 20 bases lay in between. CDR3 loop: CSAAEGGARVGELFF. The CDR3 coding sequence is TGCAGTGCTGCAGAAGGGGGGGCGCGTGTCGGGGAGCTGTTTTTT.

The sample holds many counts of this clonotype. This sequence joins TRBV12-3 or TRBV12-4 and TRBJ2-5; TRBD2 matches at 8 bases. V lost 5 bases to trimming and J lost 5 bases; unmatched junction nucleotides: 4. The CDR3 covers 13 residues. CDR3 protein: CASSDLAGETQYF. CDR3 in DNA: TGTGCCAGCAGTGACCTAGCGGGTGAGACCCAGTACTTC.

The sample holds a few counts of this clonotype. This chain links TRBV27 with TRBJ1-2; TRBD1 is a possible D gene (6 bases). The length of the CDR3 is 18 residues. Trimming left V 1 base short and J 6 bases short, with 24 bases between. Germline V lookup: CDR1 MNHEY, CDR2 SMNVEV (reference sequence). CDR3 amino acids: CASSLFPPPYTGGDGYTF. The CDR3 region has the DNA TGTGCCAGCAGTTTATTTCCCCCTCCCTATACGGGGGGCGATGGCTACACCTTC.